Listed below are T cell receptor beta chains from one sample, sequenced in a study of identical twins. TCRdb analysed the 5' RACE reads with MiXCR anew, one entry per CDR3 protein. The sample contains more than 1.5 million distinct CDR3 sequences, roughly 35% of which appear only once. Sequencing was carried out using cord blood. The receptors derive from a newborn girl in good health. CDR3s include the opening cysteine and the closing phenylalanine or tryptophan. D genes are given only for firm matches. Part of the rows lack a size; the others show once, few, many or a class for expanded clones.

D: TRBD1
V: TRBV28
length: 14
size: few
J: TRBJ1-5
CDR3: CASDRGNHNQPQHF
DNA: TGTGCCAGCGACAGGGGGAACCACAATCAGCCCCAGCATTTT

D: NA
V: TRBV11-2
length: 18
size: NA
J: TRBJ2-2
CDR3: CASSPRRVAFMNTGELFF
DNA: TGTGCCAGCAGCCCCAGGCGAGTAGCGTTTATGAACACCGGGGAGCTGTTTTTT

D: NA
V: TRBV20-1
length: 16
size: few
J: TRBJ1-5
CDR3: CSARKAGEGFNQPQHF
DNA: TGCAGTGCTAGAAAGGCAGGGGAGGGATTCAATCAGCCCCAGCATTTT

D: NA
V: TRBV6-1
length: 14
size: NA
J: TRBJ2-3
CDR3: CASRRTGDTDTQYF
DNA: TGTGCCAGCAGACGAACGGGGGACACAGATACGCAGTATTTT

D: NA
V: TRBV6-2/TRBV6-3
length: 13
size: many
J: TRBJ1-2
CDR3: CASSTPGHYGYTF
DNA: TGTGCCAGCAGTACGCCCGGGCACTATGGCTACACCTTC

D: TRBD1
V: TRBV4-2
length: 16
size: NA
J: TRBJ1-5
CDR3: CASSQERQGAGQPQHF
DNA: TGTGCCAGCAGCCAAGAACGACAGGGGGCAGGTCAGCCCCAGCATTTT

D: NA
V: TRBV27
length: 13
size: many
J: TRBJ2-7
CDR3: CASSLWDNYEQYF
DNA: TGTGCCAGCAGTTTATGGGACAACTACGAGCAGTACTTC

D: NA
V: TRBV5-1
length: 16
size: few
J: TRBJ2-1
CDR3: CASSPVVSRGDNEQFF
DNA: TGCGCCAGCAGCCCGGTAGTCTCCCGAGGGGACAATGAGCAGTTCTTC

D: TRBD2
V: TRBV5-1
length: 16
size: NA
J: TRBJ2-5
CDR3: CASSLSGGPFVETQYF
DNA: TGCGCCAGCAGCTTGAGCGGGGGGCCCTTCGTAGAGACCCAGTACTTC

D: TRBD2
V: TRBV4-1
length: 17
size: NA
J: TRBJ2-3
CDR3: CASSLGVAGLSTDTQYF
DNA: TGCGCCAGCAGCCTTGGAGTAGCGGGGCTTAGCACAGATACGCAGTATTTT

D: NA
V: TRBV6-5
length: 16
size: few
J: TRBJ2-7
CDR3: CASSYSDRTGTYEQYF
DNA: TGTGCCAGCAGTTACAGTGACAGGACGGGCACCTACGAGCAGTACTTC

D: TRBD2
V: TRBV20-1
length: 14
size: few
J: TRBJ2-5
CDR3: CSASGLAGKETQYF
DNA: TGCAGTGCTAGTGGCCTAGCGGGGAAAGAGACCCAGTACTTC

D: NA
V: TRBV20-1
length: 13
size: NA
J: TRBJ2-7
CDR3: CSAIGGPPYEQYF
DNA: TGCAGTGCGATCGGGGGTCCCCCCTACGAGCAGTACTTC

D: NA
V: TRBV4-2
length: 14
size: few
J: TRBJ1-1
CDR3: CASSQEGANTEAFF
DNA: TGTGCCAGCAGCCAAGAGGGGGCGAACACTGAAGCTTTCTTT

D: NA
V: TRBV2
length: 10
size: few
J: TRBJ2-5
CDR3: CASLIKTQYF
DNA: TGTGCCAGCCTAATAAAGACCCAGTACTTC

D: NA
V: TRBV20-1
length: 11
size: NA
J: TRBJ2-3
CDR3: CSPRSTDTQYF
DNA: TGCAGCCCCCGGAGCACAGATACGCAGTATTTT

D: NA
V: TRBV5-4
length: 16
size: NA
J: TRBJ1-6
CDR3: CASSSDLNSYNSPLHF
DNA: TGTGCCAGCAGCTCGGACCTCAACTCCTATAATTCACCCCTCCACTTT

D: NA
V: TRBV5-1
length: 12
size: NA
J: TRBJ2-1
CDR3: CASSAPNSEQFF
DNA: TGCGCCAGCAGCGCCCCCAACAGTGAGCAGTTCTTC

D: NA
V: TRBV4-1
length: 14
size: few
J: TRBJ1-1
CDR3: CASSQRAGGTEAFF
DNA: TGCGCCAGCAGCCAAAGGGCAGGAGGGACTGAAGCTTTCTTT

D: NA
V: TRBV20-1
length: 13
size: NA
J: TRBJ2-3
CDR3: CSARDLNTDTQYF
DNA: TGCAGTGCTAGAGATCTAAACACAGATACGCAGTATTTT

D: NA
V: TRBV12-3/TRBV12-4
length: 15
size: few
J: TRBJ2-3
CDR3: CASSYIQGSTDTQYF
DNA: TGTGCCAGCAGCTATATACAGGGAAGCACAGATACGCAGTATTTT

D: NA
V: TRBV20-1
length: 13
size: few
J: TRBJ2-7
CDR3: CSAPRAGWYEQYF
DNA: TGCAGTGCCCCAAGAGCAGGGTGGTACGAGCAGTACTTC

D: TRBD1
V: TRBV20-1
length: 15
size: NA
J: TRBJ2-2
CDR3: CSARVRTGYTGELFF
DNA: TGCAGTGCTAGAGTGAGGACAGGGTACACCGGGGAGCTGTTTTTT

D: TRBD2
V: TRBV4-2
length: 15
size: NA
J: TRBJ2-5
CDR3: CASSPLTSGQETQYF
DNA: TGTGCCAGCAGCCCCCTGACTAGCGGGCAAGAGACCCAGTACTTC

D: NA
V: TRBV3-1
length: 15
size: NA
J: TRBJ2-3
CDR3: CASRQGGPRTDTQYF
DNA: TGTGCCAGCCGCCAAGGTGGACCCCGCACAGATACGCAGTATTTT

D: NA
V: TRBV6-5
length: 13
size: few
J: TRBJ1-4
CDR3: CASKGATNEKLFF
DNA: TGTGCCAGCAAGGGCGCAACTAATGAAAAACTGTTTTTT

D: TRBD2
V: TRBV18
length: 17
size: NA
J: TRBJ2-7
CDR3: CASSPGLVGAELGEQYF
DNA: TGTGCCAGCTCACCAGGACTAGTGGGAGCTGAGTTGGGCGAGCAGTACTTC

D: NA
V: TRBV7-2
length: 18
size: NA
J: TRBJ2-2
CDR3: CASSRGTAILSNTGELFF
DNA: TGTGCCAGCAGCCGGGGGACAGCAATACTTTCGAACACCGGGGAGCTGTTTTTT

D: TRBD1
V: TRBV24-1
length: 14
size: NA
J: TRBJ1-5
CDR3: CAVSGTGGIEPQHF
DNA: TGTGCCGTATCCGGGACAGGGGGTATAGAGCCCCAGCATTTT

D: NA
V: TRBV20-1
length: 13
size: NA
J: TRBJ1-2
CDR3: CSARRSRVYGYTF
DNA: TGCAGTGCTAGACGGAGCAGGGTCTATGGCTACACCTTC

D: NA
V: TRBV4-2
length: 14
size: NA
J: TRBJ1-1
CDR3: CASSQLFGDTEAFF
DNA: TGTGCCAGCAGCCAATTATTCGGGGACACTGAAGCTTTCTTT

D: NA
V: TRBV11-2
length: 16
size: NA
J: TRBJ2-1
CDR3: CASSLDAPRGNNEQFF
DNA: TGTGCCAGCAGCTTAGATGCCCCCAGGGGAAACAATGAGCAGTTCTTC

D: NA
V: TRBV20-1
length: 13
size: NA
J: TRBJ2-1
CDR3: CSAPHRGSYEQFF
DNA: TGCAGTGCTCCCCATAGGGGTTCCTACGAGCAGTTCTTC

D: TRBD1
V: TRBV20-1
length: 16
size: NA
J: TRBJ2-4
CDR3: CSARDETGGAEDIQYF
DNA: TGCAGTGCTAGAGATGAAACAGGGGGCGCGGAGGACATTCAGTACTTC

D: NA
V: TRBV3-1
length: 15
size: NA
J: TRBJ2-7
CDR3: CASSHYREGSNEQYF
DNA: TGTGCCAGCAGCCACTACAGGGAGGGCTCCAACGAGCAGTACTTC

D: TRBD1
V: TRBV12-3/TRBV12-4
length: 19
size: NA
J: TRBJ2-3
CDR3: CASSTRPPGTGGSTDTQYF
DNA: TGTGCCAGCAGCACCCGGCCCCCGGGGACAGGGGGAAGCACAGATACGCAGTATTTT

D: NA
V: TRBV24-1
length: 12
size: NA
J: TRBJ2-3
CDR3: CATSGWTDTQYF
DNA: TGTGCCACCAGCGGGTGGACAGATACGCAGTATTTT

D: TRBD2
V: TRBV25-1
length: 20
size: NA
J: TRBJ2-3
CDR3: CASRPKWTGGRRSSTDTQYF
DNA: TGTGCCAGCAGGCCGAAATGGACTGGCGGGAGGCGTTCGTCCACAGATACGCAGTATTTT

D: TRBD2
V: TRBV20-1
length: 16
size: few
J: TRBJ2-7
CDR3: CSATLGGSGRFYEQYF
DNA: TGCAGTGCGACCCTAGGCGGTAGCGGGAGATTCTACGAGCAGTACTTC

D: TRBD2
V: TRBV24-1
length: 20
size: few
J: TRBJ2-2
CDR3: CATSDTGLAGVPVNTGELFF
DNA: TGTGCCACCAGTGATACGGGACTAGCGGGAGTCCCTGTGAACACCGGGGAGCTGTTTTTT

D: TRBD2
V: TRBV12-5
length: 17
size: NA
J: TRBJ2-7
CDR3: CASGLVVAGGHYNEQYF
DNA: TGTGCTAGTGGTTTGGTAGTGGCGGGGGGGCACTACAATGAGCAGTACTTC

D: NA
V: TRBV21-1
length: 15
size: NA
J: TRBJ2-7
CDR3: CASSKELGQAYEQYF
DNA: TGTGCCAGCAGCAAAGAGTTGGGACAGGCCTACGAGCAGTACTTC

D: NA
V: TRBV25-1
length: 14
size: few
J: TRBJ2-1
CDR3: CASSEPGRGNEQFF
DNA: TGTGCCAGCAGTGAACCAGGACGAGGCAATGAGCAGTTCTTC

D: NA
V: TRBV20-1
length: 16
size: NA
J: TRBJ2-3
CDR3: CSAREWSGGTVDTQYF
DNA: TGCAGTGCTAGAGAGTGGTCGGGGGGGACAGTAGATACGCAGTATTTT

D: TRBD2
V: TRBV30
length: 15
size: NA
J: TRBJ2-4
CDR3: CAWIGKLASVTKQYF
DNA: TGTGCCTGGATTGGGAAACTAGCGAGTGTTACGAAGCAGTACTTC

D: NA
V: TRBV24-1
length: 15
size: few
J: TRBJ1-1
CDR3: CATSDLDSLNTEAFF
DNA: TGTGCCACCAGTGATTTGGACTCCTTAAACACTGAAGCTTTCTTT

D: NA
V: TRBV20-1
length: 12
size: NA
J: TRBJ2-1
CDR3: CSARTGAPEQFF
DNA: TGCAGTGCTAGGACGGGAGCCCCTGAGCAGTTCTTC

D: NA
V: TRBV29-1
length: 13
size: many
J: TRBJ2-1
CDR3: CSVAPVTYNEQFF
DNA: TGCAGCGTTGCCCCGGTGACTTACAATGAGCAGTTCTTC

D: NA
V: TRBV29-1
length: 13
size: NA
J: TRBJ1-1
CDR3: CSADDGGNTEAFF
DNA: TGCAGCGCTGATGATGGCGGGAACACTGAAGCTTTCTTT

D: NA
V: TRBV5-1
length: 13
size: NA
J: TRBJ1-2
CDR3: CVSSLSGYGGYTF
DNA: TGCGTCAGCAGCTTGAGTGGCTACGGAGGCTACACCTTC

D: TRBD1
V: TRBV6-1
length: 14
size: NA
J: TRBJ1-5
CDR3: CVSSVDRGNQPQHF
DNA: TGTGTCAGCAGTGTGGACAGGGGAAACCAGCCCCAGCATTTT

D: NA
V: TRBV12-3/TRBV12-4
length: 16
size: NA
J: TRBJ2-3
CDR3: CASSLGGTDSTDTQYF
DNA: TGTGCCAGCAGTTTGGGCGGGACTGACAGCACAGATACGCAATATTTT

D: TRBD1
V: TRBV5-1
length: 14
size: NA
J: TRBJ2-4
CDR3: CASSTNRGKNIQYF
DNA: TGCGCCAGCAGCACTAACAGGGGTAAAAACATTCAGTACTTC

D: TRBD2
V: TRBV28
length: 15
size: NA
J: TRBJ2-1
CDR3: CASSPGATSKNEQFF
DNA: TGTGCCAGCAGCCCTGGGGCGACTAGCAAGAATGAGCAGTTCTTC

D: TRBD2
V: TRBV6-5
length: 16
size: few
J: TRBJ2-5
CDR3: CASSYPRTSGKETQYF
DNA: TGTGCCAGCAGTTACCCGAGGACTAGCGGGAAGGAGACCCAGTACTTC

D: TRBD1
V: TRBV4-2
length: 15
size: few
J: TRBJ1-1
CDR3: CASSQDVTGRAEAFF
DNA: TGTGCCAGCAGCCAAGATGTGACAGGGAGGGCTGAAGCTTTCTTT

D: TRBD1
V: TRBV3-1
length: 14
size: NA
J: TRBJ1-2
CDR3: CASSHVQGANGYTF
DNA: TGTGCCAGCAGCCATGTACAGGGGGCGAATGGCTACACCTTC

D: TRBD1
V: TRBV4-2
length: 17
size: few
J: TRBJ1-1
CDR3: CASSQMPHRDRVSEAFF
DNA: TGTGCCAGCAGCCAAATGCCCCACCGGGACAGGGTCTCGGAAGCTTTCTTT

D: TRBD1
V: TRBV2
length: 16
size: NA
J: TRBJ2-6
CDR3: CATTGTGFSGANVLTF
DNA: TGTGCCACCACCGGGACAGGGTTCTCTGGGGCCAACGTCCTGACTTTC